The clone carrying this T cell receptor beta chain was seen ten or more times. This entry is derived from a study of metastatic and nonmetastatic thyroid tumors. The overall study: Where malignant and benign thyroid patients were concerned, repertoires were compared across blood and tumor or nodule tissue.

With MiXCR, TCRdb called clones anew from the PCR reads. The sample has 46,000 or so clones, around 17% seen once. CDR1 is SNHLY, CDR2 FYNNEI, per germline. There are 14 residues in the CDR3. V was clipped by 7 bases and J by 0 bases, with 10 bases between them. Each patient came to thyroid surgery without any prior treatment (of any kind). This TCR was sampled from a female donor with papillary thyroid cancer or a benign thyroid nodule (not recorded which). Some clones in this sample may be carry-over from other donors' samples. This chain links TRBV2 with TRBJ2-1; possible D gene TRBD2, 6 bases. Source material: blood. The CDR3 sequence: CASTRGSSYNEQFF. As DNA, the CDR3 is TGTGCCAGCACCCGGGGGAGCTCCTACAATGAGCAGTTCTTC.